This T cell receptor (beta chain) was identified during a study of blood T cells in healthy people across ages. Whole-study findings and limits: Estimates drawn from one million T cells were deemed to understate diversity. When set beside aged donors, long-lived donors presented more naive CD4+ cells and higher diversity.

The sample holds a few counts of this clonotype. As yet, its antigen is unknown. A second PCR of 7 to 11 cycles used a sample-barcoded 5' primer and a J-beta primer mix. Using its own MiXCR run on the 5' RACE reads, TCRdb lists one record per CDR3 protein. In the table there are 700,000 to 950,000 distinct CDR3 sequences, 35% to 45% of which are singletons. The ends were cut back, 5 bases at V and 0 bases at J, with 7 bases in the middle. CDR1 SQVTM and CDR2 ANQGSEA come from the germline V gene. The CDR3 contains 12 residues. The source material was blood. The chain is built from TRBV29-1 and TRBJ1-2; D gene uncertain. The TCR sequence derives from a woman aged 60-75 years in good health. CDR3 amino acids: CSVRVANYGYTF. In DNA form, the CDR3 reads TGCAGCGTTCGAGTAGCTAACTATGGCTACACCTTC.